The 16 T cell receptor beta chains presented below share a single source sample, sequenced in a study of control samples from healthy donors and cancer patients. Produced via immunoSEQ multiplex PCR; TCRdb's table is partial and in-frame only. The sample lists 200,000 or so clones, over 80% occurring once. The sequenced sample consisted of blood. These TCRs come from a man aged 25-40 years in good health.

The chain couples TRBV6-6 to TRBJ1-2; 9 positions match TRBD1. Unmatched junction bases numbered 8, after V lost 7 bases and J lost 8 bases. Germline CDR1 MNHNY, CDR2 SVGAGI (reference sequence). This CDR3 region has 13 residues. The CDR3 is CASTNRGPWGYTF. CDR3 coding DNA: TGTGCCAGCACTAACAGGGGGCCCTGGGGCTACACCTTC.

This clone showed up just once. The DNA of the CDR3 is TGTGCCACCAGCTCGGACAGAGCGTACAATGAGCAGTTCTTC. Translating it yields CATSSDRAYNEQFF. The chain links TRBV24-1 to TRBJ2-1, with D tentatively TRBD1 (6 bases). Germline V gives CDR1 KGHDR, CDR2 SFDVKD. The CDR3 spans 14 residues. V lost 7 bases to trimming and J lost 4 bases, with 13 bases between them.

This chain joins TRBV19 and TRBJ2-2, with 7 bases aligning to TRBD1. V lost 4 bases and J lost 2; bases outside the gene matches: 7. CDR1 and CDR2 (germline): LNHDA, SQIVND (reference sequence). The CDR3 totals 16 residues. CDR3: CASSKPTGRNTGELFF. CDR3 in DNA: TGTGCCAGTAGTAAACCGACAGGGCGTAACACCGGGGAGCTGTTTTTT.

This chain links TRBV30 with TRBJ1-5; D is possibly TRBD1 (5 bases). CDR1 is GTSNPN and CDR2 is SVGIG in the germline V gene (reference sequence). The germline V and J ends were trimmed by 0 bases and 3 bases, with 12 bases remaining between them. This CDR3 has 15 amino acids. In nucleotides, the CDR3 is TGTGCCTGGAGTGTACCAGGGAGAAACAATCAGCCCCAGCATTTT. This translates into CAWSVPGRNNQPQHF. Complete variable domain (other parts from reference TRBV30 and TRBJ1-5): SQTIHQWPATLVQPVGSPLSLECTVEGTSNPNLYWYRQAAGRGLQLLFYSVGIGQISSEVPQNLSASRPQDRQFILSSKKLLLSDSGFYLCAWSVPGRNNQPQHFGDGTRLSIL.

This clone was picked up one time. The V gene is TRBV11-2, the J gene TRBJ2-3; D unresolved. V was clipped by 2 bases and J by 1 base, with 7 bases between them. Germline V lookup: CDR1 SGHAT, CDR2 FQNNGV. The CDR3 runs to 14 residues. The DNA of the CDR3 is TGTGCCAGCAGCTTATATCTCGGCACAGATACGCAGTATTTT. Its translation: CASSLYLGTDTQYF. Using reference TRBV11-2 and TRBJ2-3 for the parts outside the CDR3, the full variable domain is EAGVAQSPRYKIIEKRQSVAFWCNPISGHATLYWYQQILGQGPKLLIQFQNNGVVDDSQLPKDRFSAERLKGVDSTLKIQPAKLEDSAVYLCASSLYLGTDTQYFGPGTRLTVL.

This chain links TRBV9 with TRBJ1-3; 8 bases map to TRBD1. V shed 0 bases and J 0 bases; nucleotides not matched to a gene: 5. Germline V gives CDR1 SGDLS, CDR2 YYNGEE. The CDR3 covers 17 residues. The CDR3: CASSVARTGTSGNTIYF. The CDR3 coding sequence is TGTGCCAGCAGCGTAGCCAGGACAGGGACCTCTGGAAACACCATATATTTT.

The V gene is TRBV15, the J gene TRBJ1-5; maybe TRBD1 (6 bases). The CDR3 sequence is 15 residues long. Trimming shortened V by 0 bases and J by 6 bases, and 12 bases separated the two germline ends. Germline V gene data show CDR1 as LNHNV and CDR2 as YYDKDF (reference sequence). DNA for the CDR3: TGTGCCACCAGCAGAGATAGGGAGGGGGTTCAGCCCCAGCATTTT. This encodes CATSRDREGVQPQHF. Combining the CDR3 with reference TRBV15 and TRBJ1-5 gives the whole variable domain DAMVIQNPRYQVTQFGKPVTLSCSQTLNHNVMYWYQQKSSQAPKLLFHYYDKDFNNEADTPDNFQSRRPNTSFCFLDIRSPGLGDTAMYLCATSRDREGVQPQHFGDGTRLSIL.

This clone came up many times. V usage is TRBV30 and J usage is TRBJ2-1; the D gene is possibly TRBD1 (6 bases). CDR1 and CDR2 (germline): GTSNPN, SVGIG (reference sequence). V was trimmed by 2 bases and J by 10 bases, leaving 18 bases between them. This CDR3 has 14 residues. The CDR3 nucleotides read TGTGCCTGGAGTAGTCCACAGGGAGAGAGGGAGCAGTTCTTC. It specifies CAWSSPQGEREQFF. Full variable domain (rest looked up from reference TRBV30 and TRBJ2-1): SQTIHQWPATLVQPVGSPLSLECTVEGTSNPNLYWYRQAAGRGLQLLFYSVGIGQISSEVPQNLSASRPQDRQFILSSKKLLLSDSGFYLCAWSSPQGEREQFFGPGTRLTVL.

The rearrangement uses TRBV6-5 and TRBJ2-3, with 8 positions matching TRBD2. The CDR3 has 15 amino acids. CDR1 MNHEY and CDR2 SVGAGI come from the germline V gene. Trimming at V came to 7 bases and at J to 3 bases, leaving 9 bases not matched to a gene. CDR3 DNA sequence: TGTGCCAGCATTCCCGTTAGCGGGGTTACAGATACGCAGTATTTT. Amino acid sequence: CASIPVSGVTDTQYF.

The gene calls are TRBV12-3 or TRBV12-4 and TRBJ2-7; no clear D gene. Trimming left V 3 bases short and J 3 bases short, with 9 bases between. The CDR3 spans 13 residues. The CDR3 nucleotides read TGTGCCAGCAGTTTCCGGACCGGCTACGAGCAGTACTTC. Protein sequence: CASSFRTGYEQYF.

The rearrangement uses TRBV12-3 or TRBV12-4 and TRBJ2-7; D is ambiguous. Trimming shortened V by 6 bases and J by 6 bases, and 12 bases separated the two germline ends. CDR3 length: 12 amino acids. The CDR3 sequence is CASSSRSGEQYF. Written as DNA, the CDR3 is TGTGCCAGCAGCTCACGATCCGGCGAGCAGTACTTC.

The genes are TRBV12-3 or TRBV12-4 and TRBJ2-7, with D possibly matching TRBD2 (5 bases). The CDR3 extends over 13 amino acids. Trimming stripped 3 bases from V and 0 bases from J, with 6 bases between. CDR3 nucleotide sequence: TGTGCCAGCAGTTTCGGGGTCTCCTACGAGCAGTACTTC. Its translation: CASSFGVSYEQYF.

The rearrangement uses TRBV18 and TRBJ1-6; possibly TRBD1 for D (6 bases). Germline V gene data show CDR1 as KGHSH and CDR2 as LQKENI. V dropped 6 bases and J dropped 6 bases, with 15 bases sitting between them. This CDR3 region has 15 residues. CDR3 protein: CASSPRTAPNSPLHF. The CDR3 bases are TGTGCCAGCTCTCCGAGGACAGCCCCTAATTCACCCCTCCACTTT.

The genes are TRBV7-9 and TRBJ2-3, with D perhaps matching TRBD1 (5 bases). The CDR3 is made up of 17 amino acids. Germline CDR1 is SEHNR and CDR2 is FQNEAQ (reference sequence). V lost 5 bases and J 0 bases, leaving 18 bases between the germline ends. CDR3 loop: CASSPHRQTTSTDTQYF. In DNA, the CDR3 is TGTGCCAGCAGCCCCCACCGACAGACGACTAGCACAGATACGCAGTATTTT.

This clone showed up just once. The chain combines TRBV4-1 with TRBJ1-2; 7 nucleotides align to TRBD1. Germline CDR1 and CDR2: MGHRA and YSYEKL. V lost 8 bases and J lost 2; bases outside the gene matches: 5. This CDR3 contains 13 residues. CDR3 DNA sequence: TGCGCCAGCTATGACAGGGAAAACTATGGCTACACCTTC. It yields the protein CASYDRENYGYTF.

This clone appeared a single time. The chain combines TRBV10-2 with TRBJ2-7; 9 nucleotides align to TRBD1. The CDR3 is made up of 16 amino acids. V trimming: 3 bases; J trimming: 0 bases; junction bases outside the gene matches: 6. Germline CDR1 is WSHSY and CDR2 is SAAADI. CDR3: CASSDPGTGSSYEQYF. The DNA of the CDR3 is TGCGCCAGCAGTGACCCCGGGACAGGGAGCTCCTACGAGCAGTACTTC.